This T cell receptor beta chain was recovered during a study of OX40 agonist ivuxolimab in advanced cancers. For the study at large: Patients took ivuxolimab, an agonistic anti-OX40 (CD134) antibody.

This CDR3 is built from 16 residues. The junction had 12 bases not matched to a gene; V was cut back by 2 bases and J by 9 bases. CDR1 is SGHNT, CDR2 YYREEE, per germline (reference sequence). Samples of blood were obtained at baseline, on cycle 4 day 1, and on cycle 7 day 1. Using immunoSEQ multiplex PCR, the repertoire was profiled, and TCRdb retains in-frame clones only, with some absent. The data contain around 70,000 clones, more than 65% of them singletons. This rearrangement joins TRBV5-4 to TRBJ2-1; 9 bases are shared with TRBD1. The TCR sequence derives from an adult with an advanced solid tumor such as melanoma, head and neck, liver or kidney cancer. Here the sequenced sample was CD4+ or CD8+ T cells sorted from blood, taken in a trial of the OX40 agonist ivuxolimab. Here the CDR3 reads CASSFYTGTGLFEQFF. The CDR3 DNA is TGTGCCAGCAGCTTCTACACCGGGACAGGGTTATTTGAGCAGTTCTTC.